The entry below gives a single T cell receptor (beta chain) sequence along with its context. Its antigen is currently unknown. This entry belongs to a study of human T cells and chemical hapten exposure. Study-level results: Expanded TCRs made up significantly more big CDR3 similarity clusters than controls did.

The time point was: patch test 1, 2 weeks after DPC sensitization. Treatment: therapeutic diphenylcyclopropenone sensitization with weekly scalp DPC. Germline V lookup: CDR1 MNHEY, CDR2 SVGAGI. CDR3 size: 12 residues. Trimming left V 7 bases short and J 11 bases short, with 12 bases between. MiXCR was run by TCRdb on the RACE reads, yielding one entry per CDR3 protein. The sample includes approximately 80,000 distinct CDR3 sequences, about 8% of them seen just once. The genes are TRBV6-5 and TRBJ1-6; TRBD1 is a possible D gene (5 bases). This clonotype was sampled from a woman aged 25-40 years with alopecia areata. Some clones in this sample may be carry-over from other donors' samples. This specimen was whole blood, taken in connection with sensitization to the hapten diphenylcyclopropenone (DPC). CDR3 DNA: TGTGCCAGCAATTCCCGAGGGGCACCCCTCCACTTT. As protein: CASNSRGAPLHF.